This entry lists 24 T cell receptor beta chains sequenced from one sample in a study of regulatory T cells in long-lasting Graves disease. The authors built TCR beta libraries using iRepertoire HTBI primers and Arm-PCR of CDR3 regions. TCRdb redid the calling of the multiplex PCR reads with MiXCR, one entry per CDR3 protein. The data show some 470,000 distinct CDR3 sequences, with 20% to 25% seen just once and around 7% held by the top ten. This sample's time point: persistent/refractory GD, antithyroid drugs over 5 years with positive TRAb. Researchers made the TCR library from RNA that was extracted from PBMCs. The sequencing here drew on peripheral blood mononuclear cells (PBMCs), taken when the disease was refractory, from a patient treated with antithyroid drugs. These receptors all come from a female donor with Graves disease.

This chain joins TRBV7-9 and TRBJ2-1; D gene unclear. Germline V gene lookup returns CDR1 SEHNR and CDR2 FQNEAQ (reference sequence). The CDR3 covers 13 residues. The germline V and J ends were trimmed by 4 bases and 3 bases, with 7 bases remaining between them. This chain's CDR3 is CASSSALYNEQFF. As DNA, the CDR3 is TGTGCCAGCAGCTCGGCCCTCTACAATGAGCAGTTCTTC.

This sequence joins TRBV20-1 and TRBJ1-1, with D possibly matching TRBD1 (5 bases). The V gene lost 1 base and the J gene lost 4 bases, with 16 bases spanning the gap. This CDR3 is 15 amino acids long. Germline V gene sequence: CDR1 DFQATT, CDR2 SNEGSKA (reference sequence). The CDR3 sequence: CSARGRPSGATEAFF. The CDR3 region has the DNA TGCAGTGCTAGAGGGAGGCCCTCCGGGGCCACTGAAGCTTTCTTT.

This clonotype was observed a handful of times. In nucleotides, the CDR3 is TGCAGCGTTGAAGAAGGTGAAGGGTACAATGAGCAGTTCTTC. Translation gives CSVEEGEGYNEQFF. J is TRBJ2-1 and V is TRBV29-1; D is unclear. The CDR3 length is 14 residues. The V end was cut by 0 bases, the J end by 4 bases, with 10 bases between. The germline V gene encodes CDR1 SQVTM and CDR2 ANQGSEA.

This clonotype was observed at least ten times. The rearrangement uses TRBV3-1 and TRBJ2-7; D is unresolved. Trimming removed 0 bases from V and 2 bases from J, with 2 bases in between. This CDR3 comprises 12 residues. CDR1 and CDR2 (germline): LGHDT, YNNKEL (reference sequence). The CDR3 nucleotides are TGTGCCAGCAGCCAAGAACCCTACGAGCAGTACTTC. It specifies CASSQEPYEQYF.

For this clonotype: A read error may explain this, as a much larger clone is one base away. The genes are TRBV3-1 and TRBJ1-4, with D possibly TRBD1 on 5 matching bases. The CDR3 loop spans 15 amino acids. The germline CDR1 and CDR2 sequences are LGHDT and YNNKEL (reference sequence). The CDR3 DNA is TGTGCCGGCAGCCGCCAGGGAGGGGCTAATGAAAAACTGTTTTTT. Translating it yields CAGSRQGGANEKLFF.

V is TRBV4-1 and J is TRBJ1-2; 7 nucleotides agree with TRBD1. This CDR3 region has 16 residues. CDR1 MGHRA and CDR2 YSYEKL come from the germline V gene. V dropped 0 bases and J dropped 6; count of bases not matched to a gene: 10. In DNA form, the CDR3 reads TGCGCCAGCAGCCAAGATCTTGGGCAGGGGGAGCATGGCTACACCTTC. As protein: CASSQDLGQGEHGYTF.

This clonotype was seen ten or more times. The rearrangement uses TRBV20-1 and TRBJ2-5, with D possibly TRBD2 on 6 matching bases. The germline V gene has CDR1 DFQATT and CDR2 SNEGSKA (reference sequence). V gave up 4 bases and J gave up 4 bases, with 13 bases separating them. CDR3 length: 13 residues. CDR3 nucleotides: TGCAGTGCTATGGGTTCGGGAGTAGAGACCCAGTACTTC. The encoded protein is CSAMGSGVETQYF.

The chain has TRBV19 and TRBJ2-7; 7 bases match TRBD2. This CDR3 contains 15 residues. Per the germline V gene, CDR1 is LNHDA and CDR2 is SQIVND (reference sequence). The junction had 7 bases not matched to a gene; V was cut back by 3 bases and J by 2 bases. In DNA form, the CDR3 reads TGTGCCAGTAGTATCTTGATGGGGGGGGCCTACGAGCAGTACTTC. Protein sequence: CASSILMGGAYEQYF.

The CDR3 bases are TGCAGTGCTCGCCGGGACAGGGGCTACGAGCAGTACTTC. Translation gives CSARRDRGYEQYF. The rearrangement links TRBV20-1 to TRBJ2-7, with TRBD1 matching over 10 bases. Germline CDR1 DFQATT, CDR2 SNEGSKA (reference sequence). Trimming at V came to 5 bases and at J to 3 bases, leaving 4 bases not matched to a gene. CDR3 size: 13 residues.

This clonotype was observed at least ten times. The rearrangement joins TRBV28 to TRBJ1-2; D is perhaps TRBD1 (5 bases). The CDR3 totals 15 residues. V was cut by 10 bases and J by 2 bases, with 20 bases left in between. Per germline, CDR1 MDHEN and CDR2 SYDVKM. CDR3 sequence (DNA): TGTGCCACCCGAATCCGGACAAATTCGAACTATGGCTACACCTTC. Its protein is CATRIRTNSNYGYTF.

Notes on this clonotype: This may come from a read error, since a much larger clone is one base off. The CDR3 nucleotides read TGTGCCGGCAGTTACGGTTGGGATGGCTACACCTTC. It specifies CAGSYGWDGYTF. The chain carries TRBV6-2 or TRBV6-3 and TRBJ1-2; no clear D. There are 12 residues in the CDR3. Germline CDR1 reads MNHEY; CDR2 reads SVGEGT.

The V call is TRBV30, the J call TRBJ2-7, with TRBD1 as a possible D gene (6 bases). Germline CDR1 and CDR2: GTSNPN and SVGIG (reference sequence). Trimming removed 1 base from V and 5 bases from J, with 24 bases in between. There are 17 residues in the CDR3. The CDR3 sequence: CAWSGWGQGSRGNEQYF. The DNA of the CDR3 is TGTGCCTGGAGTGGTTGGGGACAAGGGTCCCGTGGGAACGAGCAGTACTTC.

This chain joins TRBV15 and TRBJ2-2; D is undetermined. V gave up 5 bases and J gave up 2 bases, with 9 bases separating them. The CDR3 contains 14 residues. The germline V gene has CDR1 LNHNV and CDR2 YYDKDF (reference sequence). The CDR3 region is CATSRAGNTGELFF. The DNA for the CDR3 is TGTGCCACCAGCCGGGCAGGCAACACCGGGGAGCTGTTTTTT. Supplemented by reference TRBV15 and TRBJ2-2, the full variable domain reads DAMVIQNPRYQVTQFGKPVTLSCSQTLNHNVMYWYQQKSSQAPKLLFHYYDKDFNNEADTPDNFQSRRPNTSFCFLDIRSPGLGDTAMYLCATSRAGNTGELFFGEGSRLTVL.

Many counts were recorded for this clonotype. The genes are TRBV28 and TRBJ1-5; D is unclear. The germline gives CDR1 MDHEN, CDR2 SYDVKM. Trimming removed 8 bases from V and 6 bases from J, with 11 bases in between. The CDR3 extends over 12 amino acids. CDR3: CASHPRGQPQHF. The CDR3 DNA reads as TGTGCCAGCCACCCGAGAGGTCAGCCCCAGCATTTT.

V is TRBV5-6 and J is TRBJ1-1; D gene uncertain. The CDR3 is 14 amino acids. The V and J ends lost 0 bases and 4 bases respectively, with 10 bases between them. Germline loops: CDR1 SGHDT, CDR2 YYEEEE. The CDR3 nucleotides are TGTGCCAGCAGCTTGGGTGGAAGTGCCACTGAAGCTTTCTTT. It encodes CASSLGGSATEAFF.

This clonotype was seen many times. The chain uses TRBV3-1 and TRBJ1-2; D might be TRBD1 (5 bases). The germline V gene encodes CDR1 LGHDT and CDR2 YNNKEL (reference sequence). Trimming shortened V by 0 bases and J by 10 bases, and 9 bases separated the two germline ends. This CDR3 is built from 12 residues. CDR3 DNA: TGTGCCAGCAGCCAAGATTCAGGGCACTACACCTTC. It translates to CASSQDSGHYTF.

This clonotype appeared many times. The V gene is TRBV7-9, the J gene TRBJ2-7, with unresolved D. The CDR3 has 15 amino acids. CDR1 and CDR2 (germline): SEHNR, FQNEAQ (reference sequence). V lost 2 bases to trimming and J lost 4 bases, with 15 bases between them. The CDR3 DNA is TGTGCCAGCAGCTTATCAAGGGATTTGGAATACGAGCAGTACTTC. This codes for CASSLSRDLEYEQYF.

The sample holds many counts of this clonotype. V and J are TRBV12-3 or TRBV12-4 and TRBJ2-7; D might be TRBD1 (5 bases). V shed 4 bases and J shed 2 bases, with 18 bases lying between them. The CDR3 totals 16 residues. As DNA, the CDR3 is TGTGCCAGCAGTTCAAGATTTGACAGCGCAGCCTACGAGCAGTACTTC. It translates to CASSSRFDSAAYEQYF.

This clonotype was found a few times. The V and J genes are TRBV15 and TRBJ1-1; D uncertain. CDR3 length equals 14 residues. Germline assignment: CDR1 LNHNV and CDR2 YYDKDF (reference sequence). V was clipped by 4 bases and J by 6 bases, with 15 bases between them. The DNA of the CDR3 is TGTGCCACCAGCACGGAGGTTTCGGGAGCTGAAGCTTTCTTT. Protein product: CATSTEVSGAEAFF. The variable domain in full, completed from reference TRBV15 and TRBJ1-1, reads DAMVIQNPRYQVTQFGKPVTLSCSQTLNHNVMYWYQQKSSQAPKLLFHYYDKDFNNEADTPDNFQSRRPNTSFCFLDIRSPGLGDTAMYLCATSTEVSGAEAFFGQGTRLTVV.

The sample holds one count of this clonotype. The chain couples TRBV5-1 to TRBJ2-7; the match to TRBD2 covers 7 bases. The V segment lost 4 bases and the J segment 0 bases; nucleotides outside the gene matches: 7. The CDR3 totals 15 residues. The germline V gene encodes CDR1 SGHRS and CDR2 YFSETQ. Here the CDR3 DNA reads TGCGCCAGCAGCACCTCCGGGACTACCTCCTACGAGCAGTACTTC. Residues: CASSTSGTTSYEQYF.

This clonotype came up a few times. The genes are TRBV3-1 and TRBJ1-1; D might be TRBD1 (6 bases). In germline, CDR1 is LGHDT, CDR2 YNNKEL (reference sequence). The ends were cut back, 4 bases at V and 1 base at J, with 13 bases in the middle. The CDR3 runs to 15 residues. CDR3 sequence: CASSLRGGANTEAFF. The CDR3 nucleotides are TGTGCCAGCAGCCTGCGGGGGGGGGCGAACACTGAAGCTTTCTTT.

In the case of this clonotype: Given a much more abundant clone one base away, this may be a read error. The DNA of the CDR3 is TGTGCCAGCAGCCCGGGGTCAGAACGAGGCTACACCTTC. Translation: CASSPGSERGYTF. This sequence joins TRBV7-6 and TRBJ1-2; D is unclear. The length of the CDR3 is 13 residues. Germline loops: CDR1 SGHVS, CDR2 FNYEAQ. The V end lost 5 bases, the J end lost 8 bases, and 15 bases lay between the germline ends. Looking up the rest from reference TRBV7-6 and TRBJ1-2 gives the full variable domain: GAGVSQSPRYKVTKRGQDVALRCDPISGHVSLYWYRQALGQGPEFLTYFNYEAQQDKSGLPNDRFSAERPEGSISTLTIQRTEQRDSAMYRCASSPGSERGYTFGSGTRLTVV.

This clonotype has just one count. V usage is TRBV15 and J usage is TRBJ2-7; D is unclear. CDR3 length: 13 residues. CDR1 is LNHNV and CDR2 is YYDKDF in the germline V gene (reference sequence). V gave up 0 bases and J gave up 3 bases, with 6 bases separating them. The CDR3: CATSRDLGYEQYF. The CDR3, as DNA: TGTGCCACCAGCAGAGATCTTGGCTACGAGCAGTACTTC.

CDR3 bases: TGTGCCAGCAGGCGGGGACTAGCTGAAGAGACCCAGTACTTC. Protein: CASRRGLAEETQYF. The chain links TRBV28 to TRBJ2-5; 9 bases are shared with TRBD2. CDR3 length: 14 amino acids. With V trimmed by 6 bases and J by 3 bases, 5 bases remained unmatched. Germline CDR1 is MDHEN and CDR2 is SYDVKM.